The present entry profiles one T cell receptor beta chain with its context. Its antigen remains unknown. This entry is derived from a study of somatic mutations in cytotoxic T cells in rheumatoid arthritis. TCRdb's table, derived via immunoSEQ multiplex PCR, lists solely in-frame clones and lacks some. Of 35,000 to 40,000 clones listed, 84% are singletons. Germline-derived CDR1 and CDR2 are MDHEN and SYDVKM. V was clipped by 6 bases and J by 0 bases, with 15 bases between them. The CDR3 is 16 residues long. Healthy-control blood donors had a median age of 56 years (range about 20-80) and were 55% female. CD4+ cells and CD8+ cells were each obtained through positive magnetic bead selection, and their purity was assessed by flow cytometry. General observations from the study: CD8+ clonality increased with age in rheumatoid arthritis patients but not in healthy controls.

Sequencing was performed on CD8+ T cells sorted from blood. The rearrangement links TRBV28 to TRBJ2-1; a possible D gene is TRBD2 (5 bases). This sequence originates from a man aged 35 to 55 in good health. CDR3 sequence: CASRTNQVSSYNEQFF. The CDR3 coding sequence is TGTGCCAGCAGGACTAATCAGGTGAGCTCCTACAATGAGCAGTTCTTC.